This T cell receptor beta chain was recovered during a study of monozygotic twins with inflammatory bowel disease. TCRdb reprocessed the 5' RACE reads and reports one entry per CDR3 protein, with no DNA. The sample has fewer than 350,000 distinct CDR3 sequences. The CDR3 is 15 amino acids. CDR1 LNHDA and CDR2 SQIVND come from the germline V gene (reference sequence). The sequencing sample was made of blood. V gene TRBV19 combines with J gene TRBJ2-5; the D call from TCRdb, TRBD1, cannot be confirmed without DNA. This clonotype originated in a human donor with ulcerative colitis or Crohn's disease, or a healthy co-twin of an affected twin (not recorded which). CDR3 sequence: CASSSTGGGRETQYF.